The T cell receptor (beta chain) described here comes from a study of cytomegalovirus exposure and HLA in healthy donors. Study findings and constraints: Later analysis found that TCR beta chains associated with HLA were more clonally expanded than other, equally common chains. Specific recognition of CMV antigens was confirmed in vitro for a few chains (all CMV-associated). Within an earlier analysis, most TCR beta V segments proved productive either about 87% or about 30% of the time.

Samples came from healthy bone marrow donors. This clone has more than one count but fewer than ten. Antigen: not known. A multiplex PCR was run with 60 Vbeta primers and 13 Jbeta primers. Some clones are missing from TCRdb's copy, which holds only in-frame ones; the method was immunoSEQ multiplex PCR. Altogether some 120,000 clones are present, approximately 80% being singletons, with the ten largest covering around 1.2%. The sequenced sample consisted of PBMCs. The receptor was isolated from a man aged 50-59 years in good health and CMV-seronegative.

CDR3 protein: CASSRGQGATNEKLFF. In DNA form, the CDR3 reads TGCGCCAGCAGCCGGGGACAGGGGGCAACTAATGAAAAACTGTTTTTT. This chain joins TRBV5-1 and TRBJ1-4; 11 positions agree with TRBD1. Per germline, CDR1 SGHRS and CDR2 YFSETQ. The CDR3 length is 16 residues. Unmatched junction bases numbered 2, after V lost 4 bases and J lost 0 bases. The variable domain in full, completed from reference TRBV5-1 and TRBJ1-4, reads KAGVTQTPRYLIKTRGQQVTLSCSPISGHRSVSWYQQTPGQGLQFLFEYFSETQRNKGNFPGRFSGRQFSNSRSEMNVSTLELGDSALYLCASSRGQGATNEKLFFGSGTQLSVL.